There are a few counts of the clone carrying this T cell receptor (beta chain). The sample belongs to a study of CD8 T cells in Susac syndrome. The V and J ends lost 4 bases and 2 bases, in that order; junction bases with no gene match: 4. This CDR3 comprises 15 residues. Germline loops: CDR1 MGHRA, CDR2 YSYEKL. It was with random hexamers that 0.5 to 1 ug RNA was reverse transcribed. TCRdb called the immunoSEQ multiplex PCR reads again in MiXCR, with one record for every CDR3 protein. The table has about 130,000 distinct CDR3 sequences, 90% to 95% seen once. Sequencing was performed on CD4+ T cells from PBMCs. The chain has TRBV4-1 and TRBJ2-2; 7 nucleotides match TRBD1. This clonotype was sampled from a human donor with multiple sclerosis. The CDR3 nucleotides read TGCGCCAGCAGCCGCCGGGACAGCAACACCGGGGAGCTGTTTTTT. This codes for CASSRRDSNTGELFF.